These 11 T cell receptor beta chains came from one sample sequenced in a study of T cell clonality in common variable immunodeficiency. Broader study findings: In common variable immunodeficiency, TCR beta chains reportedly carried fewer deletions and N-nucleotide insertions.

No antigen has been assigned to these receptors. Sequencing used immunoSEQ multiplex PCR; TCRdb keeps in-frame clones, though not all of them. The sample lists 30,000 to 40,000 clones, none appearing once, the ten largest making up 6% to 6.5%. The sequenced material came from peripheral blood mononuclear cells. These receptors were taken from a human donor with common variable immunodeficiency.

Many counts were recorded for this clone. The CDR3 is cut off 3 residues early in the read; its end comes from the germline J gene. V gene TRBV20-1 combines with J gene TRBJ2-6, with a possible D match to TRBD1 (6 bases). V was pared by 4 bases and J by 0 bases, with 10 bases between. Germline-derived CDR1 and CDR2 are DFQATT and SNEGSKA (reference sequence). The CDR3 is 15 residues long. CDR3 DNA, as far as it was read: TGCAGTGCTATGAGGGGGTCCTCTGGGGCCAACGTC. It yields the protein CSAMRGSSGANV. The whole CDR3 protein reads CSAMRGSSGANVLTF.

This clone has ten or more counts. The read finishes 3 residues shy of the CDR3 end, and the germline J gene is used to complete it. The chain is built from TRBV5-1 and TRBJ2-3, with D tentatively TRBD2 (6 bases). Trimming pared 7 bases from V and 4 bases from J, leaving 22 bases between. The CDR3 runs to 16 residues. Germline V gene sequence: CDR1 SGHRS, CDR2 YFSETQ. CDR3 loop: CASYHRGLEGPDTQYF. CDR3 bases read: TGCGCCAGCTATCACCGGGGACTCGAGGGCCCAGATACG.

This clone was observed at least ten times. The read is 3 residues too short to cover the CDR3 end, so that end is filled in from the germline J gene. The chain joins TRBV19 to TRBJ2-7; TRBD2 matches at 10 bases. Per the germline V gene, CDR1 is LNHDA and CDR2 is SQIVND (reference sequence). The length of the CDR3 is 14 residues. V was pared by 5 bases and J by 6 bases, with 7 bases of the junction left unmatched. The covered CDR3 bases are TGTGCCAGTAGTGCAACTAGCGGGGTTTTCGAG. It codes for CASSATSGVFE. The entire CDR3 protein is CASSATSGVFEQYF.

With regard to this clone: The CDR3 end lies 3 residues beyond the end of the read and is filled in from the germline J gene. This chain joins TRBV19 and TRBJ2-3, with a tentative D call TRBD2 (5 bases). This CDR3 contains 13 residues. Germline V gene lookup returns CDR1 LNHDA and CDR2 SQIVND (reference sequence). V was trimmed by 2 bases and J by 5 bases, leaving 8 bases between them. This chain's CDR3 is CASSIIARDTQYF. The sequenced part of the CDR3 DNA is TGTGCCAGTAGTATAATAGCGCGAGATACG.

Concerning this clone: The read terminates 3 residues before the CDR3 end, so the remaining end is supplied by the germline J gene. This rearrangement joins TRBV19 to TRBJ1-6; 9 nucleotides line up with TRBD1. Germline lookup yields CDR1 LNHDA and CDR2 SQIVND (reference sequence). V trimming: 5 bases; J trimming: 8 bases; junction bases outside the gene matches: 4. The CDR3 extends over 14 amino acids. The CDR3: CASSPGQGYSPLHF. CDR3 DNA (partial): TGTGCCAGTAGTCCGGGACAGGGCTATTCACCC.

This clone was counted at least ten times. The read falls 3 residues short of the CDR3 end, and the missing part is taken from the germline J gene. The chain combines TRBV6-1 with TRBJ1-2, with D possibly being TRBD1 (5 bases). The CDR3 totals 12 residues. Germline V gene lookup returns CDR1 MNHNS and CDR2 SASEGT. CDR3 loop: CASSVGHSGYTF. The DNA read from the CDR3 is TGTGCCAGCAGTGTTGGACATTCCGGC.

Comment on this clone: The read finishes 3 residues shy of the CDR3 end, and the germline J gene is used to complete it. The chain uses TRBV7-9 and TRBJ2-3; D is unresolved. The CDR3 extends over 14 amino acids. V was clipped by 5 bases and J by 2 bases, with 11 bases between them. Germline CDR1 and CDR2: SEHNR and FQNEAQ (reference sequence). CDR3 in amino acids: CASSPMRLTDTQYF. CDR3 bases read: TGTGCCAGCAGCCCAATGAGACTCACAGATACG.

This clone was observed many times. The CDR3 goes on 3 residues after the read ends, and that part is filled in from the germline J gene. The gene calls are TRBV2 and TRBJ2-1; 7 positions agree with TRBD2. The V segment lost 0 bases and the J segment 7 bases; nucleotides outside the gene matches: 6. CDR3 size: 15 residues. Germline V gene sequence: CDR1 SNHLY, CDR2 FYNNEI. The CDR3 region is CASSEAGLAENEQFF. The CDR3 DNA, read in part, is TGTGCCAGCAGTGAAGCAGGGCTAGCGGAAAATGAG.

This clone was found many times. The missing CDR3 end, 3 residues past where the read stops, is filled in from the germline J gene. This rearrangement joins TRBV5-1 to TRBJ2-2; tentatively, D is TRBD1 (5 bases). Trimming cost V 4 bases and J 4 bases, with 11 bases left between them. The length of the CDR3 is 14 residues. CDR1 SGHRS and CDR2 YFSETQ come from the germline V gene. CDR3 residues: CASSEQGLTGELFF. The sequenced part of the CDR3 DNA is TGCGCCAGCAGCGAGCAGGGCCTCACCGGGGAG.

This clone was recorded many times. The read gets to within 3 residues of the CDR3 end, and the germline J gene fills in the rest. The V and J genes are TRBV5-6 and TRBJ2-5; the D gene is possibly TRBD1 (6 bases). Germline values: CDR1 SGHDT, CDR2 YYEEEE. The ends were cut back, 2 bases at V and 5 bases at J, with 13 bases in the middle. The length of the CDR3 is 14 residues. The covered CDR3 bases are TGTGCCAGCAGCTTCCCTGGGGGCGGGGAGACC. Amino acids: CASSFPGGGET. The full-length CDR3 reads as CASSFPGGGETQYF.

Partial CDR3 DNA: TGTGCCAGCAGCCCCGACAGGGAAAGGACC. Residues: CASSPDRERT. Given in full, the CDR3 is CASSPDRERTQYF. This sequence joins TRBV7-7 and TRBJ2-5; 7 bases fit TRBD1. Sequencing ends 3 residues short of the CDR3 end; the germline J gene provides the rest. V was pared by 5 bases and J by 7 bases, with 7 bases of the junction left unmatched. This CDR3 comprises 13 residues. Germline CDR1 and CDR2: SSHAT and FNYEAQ (reference sequence).